This passage covers 17 T cell receptor beta chains from one sample sequenced in a study of shared clonotypes between healthy human individuals. The repertoire was sequenced with immunoSEQ multiplex PCR; TCRdb's copy has only in-frame clones and lacks some. The top ten hold 1.5% to 2% of the sample, which has fewer than 850,000 clones, about two thirds seen once. The specimen was memory CD4+ T cells sorted from blood. Subset noted: CD45RA-negative fraction. The receptors here all came from a woman aged 25 to 39 in good health.

This chain joins TRBV6-5 and TRBJ1-5; D gene unclear. The CDR3 runs 13 residues. Germline V CDR1 and CDR2: MNHEY, SVGAGI. Trimming took off 11 bases at V and 6 bases at J, with 17 bases between the two ends. The CDR3, as DNA: TGTGCCCCCCAAGGAGGGTGTGGTCAGCCCCAGCATTTT. This translates into CAPQGGCGQPQHF.

The J gene is TRBJ2-7, the V gene TRBV7-9; a possible D gene is TRBD2 (7 bases). CDR1 is SEHNR, CDR2 FQNEAQ, per germline (reference sequence). With 11 bases removed from V and 5 bases from J, the gap between germline ends came to 22 bases. This CDR3 contains 14 residues. CDR3 sequence reads: CAWESGEGVDEQYF. The CDR3 region has the DNA TGTGCCTGGGAGAGCGGGGAGGGGGTGGACGAGCAGTACTTC.

The chain employs TRBV11-2 and TRBJ2-7; 7 bases are a match to TRBD1. This CDR3 has 12 residues. Germline CDR1 reads SGHAT; CDR2 reads FQNNGV. J lost 4 bases, V lost 6 bases, and 3 bases had no gene match. The CDR3 bases are TGTGCCAGCAGACCCAGGGGGTACGAGCAGTACTTC. Residues: CASRPRGYEQYF.

The rearrangement links TRBV2 to TRBJ2-2, with unresolved D. The CDR3 spans 15 residues. Germline V gene lookup returns CDR1 SNHLY and CDR2 FYNNEI. The germline V and J ends were trimmed by 2 bases and 4 bases, with 11 bases remaining between them. In DNA form, the CDR3 reads TGTGCCAGCAGTGAACAACTTGAGAGCACCGGGGAGCTGTTTTTT. Its translation is CASSEQLESTGELFF.

J is TRBJ1-1 and V is TRBV30; 7 bases align to TRBD1. CDR3 length: 16 amino acids. Germline lookup yields CDR1 GTSNPN and CDR2 SVGIG (reference sequence). The trim removed 2 bases at V and 0 bases at J, leaving 9 bases unmatched. The CDR3 DNA follows: TGTGCCTGGAGTCGCAGGGGGAACAAAATGAACACTGAAGCTTTCTTT. Translating it yields CAWSRRGNKMNTEAFF.

The rearrangement uses TRBV6-6 and TRBJ2-5; D is unresolved. This CDR3 has 15 amino acids. CDR1 is MNHNY, CDR2 SVGAGI, per germline (reference sequence). V lost 6 bases, J lost 5 bases, and 19 bases lay in between. The CDR3 reads CASSPQLGVGETQYF. Here the CDR3 DNA reads TGTGCCAGCAGCCCCCAACTCGGAGTCGGGGAGACCCAGTACTTC.

The CDR3 sequence: CASSPGTSGRSYEQYF. CDR3 DNA: TGCGCCAGCAGCCCCGGGACTAGCGGGAGATCCTACGAGCAGTACTTC. The chain combines TRBV5-1 with TRBJ2-7; 14 nucleotides agree with TRBD2. With 4 bases clipped from V and 1 base from J, the junction kept 4 bases outside the gene matches. The CDR3 length is 16 residues. Germline-derived CDR1 and CDR2 are SGHRS and YFSETQ.

This clone occurred a few times. DNA for the CDR3: TGTGCCAGCAGCGTAGGGGACAGAGCTAACTATGGCTACACCTTC. It encodes CASSVGDRANYGYTF. The genes are TRBV9 and TRBJ1-2; the match to TRBD1 covers 7 bases. The V segment lost 0 bases and the J segment 0 bases; nucleotides outside the gene matches: 2. Germline V CDR1 and CDR2: SGDLS, YYNGEE. The CDR3 covers 15 residues.

CDR3 residues: CASSVGQGNYGYTF. DNA for the CDR3: TGTGCCAGCAGTGTGGGACAGGGGAACTATGGCTACACCTTC. This chain links TRBV2 with TRBJ1-2, with 10 bases aligning to TRBD1. This CDR3 has 14 amino acids. Per germline, CDR1 SNHLY and CDR2 FYNNEI. J lost 2 bases, V lost 4 bases, and 1 base had no gene match.

The sample holds many counts of this clone. The same CDR3 is also encoded by other DNA sequences in this sample. The chain joins TRBV7-2 to TRBJ2-7, with 7 bases matching TRBD2. The J segment lost 0 bases and the V segment lost 6 bases, leaving 5 bases of the junction unmatched. Per germline, CDR1 SGHTA and CDR2 FQGNSA. This CDR3 comprises 14 residues. In DNA form, the CDR3 reads TGTGCCAGCAGTTACCAGCGGGACTCCTACGAGCAGTACTTC. Its translation: CASSYQRDSYEQYF.

The gene calls are TRBV2 and TRBJ1-1; D is uncertain. Per germline, CDR1 SNHLY and CDR2 FYNNEI. The V end lost 3 bases, the J end lost 4 bases, and 12 bases lay between the germline ends. The length of the CDR3 is 14 residues. CDR3 residues: CASSEVGYGTEAFF. CDR3 bases: TGTGCCAGCAGTGAGGTGGGCTATGGCACTGAAGCTTTCTTT.

This chain connects TRBV28 to TRBJ2-7; D ambiguous. The CDR3 has 12 amino acids. CDR1 and CDR2 from the germline V gene are MDHEN and SYDVKM. Trimming cost V 5 bases and J 2 bases, with 7 bases left between them. The CDR3 sequence is CASSPAAYEQYF. CDR3 nucleotides: TGTGCCAGCAGTCCCGCAGCCTACGAGCAGTACTTC.

Worth noting for this clone: Other DNA sequences in this sample translate to the same CDR3. The chain links TRBV7-2 to TRBJ2-3, with unresolved D. V was trimmed by 5 bases and J by 2 bases, leaving 5 bases between them. The germline gives CDR1 SGHTA, CDR2 FQGNSA. There are 12 residues in the CDR3. CDR3 sequence reads: CASSLATDTQYF. DNA of the CDR3: TGTGCCAGCAGCCTCGCCACAGATACGCAGTATTTT.

This chain joins TRBV29-1 and TRBJ2-2; 8 bases line up with TRBD2. Unmatched junction bases numbered 12, after V lost 4 bases and J lost 2 bases. The CDR3 has 17 residues. CDR1 and CDR2 from the germline V gene are SQVTM and ANQGSEA. CDR3 amino acids: CSVVVSDSGTNTGELFF. DNA for the CDR3: TGCAGCGTTGTAGTGAGTGATAGCGGGACAAACACCGGGGAGCTGTTTTTT.

The chain combines TRBV11-1 with TRBJ2-7; TRBD1 might be the D (5 bases). The germline V and J ends were trimmed by 6 bases and 7 bases, with 22 bases remaining between them. CDR3 size: 15 residues. Germline CDR1 and CDR2: SGHAT and FQDESV (reference sequence). Here the CDR3 reads CASRLRPDSPEEQYF. The DNA for the CDR3 is TGTGCCAGCAGATTAAGGCCTGACAGTCCCGAGGAGCAGTACTTC.

This clone is a singleton in its sample. This chain joins TRBV7-3 and TRBJ2-3, with a weak D call TRBD2 (5 bases). Germline CDR1 and CDR2: SGHTA and FQGTGA. Trimming left V 5 bases short and J 4 bases short, with 13 bases between. CDR3 size: 14 residues. CDR3: CASSREPTADTQYF. The DNA for the CDR3 is TGTGCCAGCAGCCGGGAACCCACCGCAGATACGCAGTATTTT. The full variable domain, in which reference TRBV7-3 and TRBJ2-3 provide the parts outside the CDR3, is GAGVSQTPSNKVTEKGKYVELRCDPISGHTALYWYRQSLGQGPEFLIYFQGTGAADDSGLPNDRFFAVRPEGSVSTLKIQRTERGDSAVYLCASSREPTADTQYFGPGTRLTVL.

The chain is built from TRBV30 and TRBJ2-7, with 11 bases lining up with TRBD2. The V gene end was trimmed by 0 bases and the J gene end by 4 bases; junction bases not matched to a gene: 14. The CDR3 spans 18 residues. Germline CDR1 reads GTSNPN; CDR2 reads SVGIG (reference sequence). The CDR3 loop is CAWSVPVGSGREIYEQYF. DNA for the CDR3: TGTGCCTGGAGTGTGCCCGTAGGTAGCGGGAGGGAGATTTACGAGCAGTACTTC.